The rows below give T cell receptor beta chains drawn from one sample of a study of CDR3 diversity in severe acne. TCRdb recomputed calls from the PCR reads with MiXCR, one row per CDR3 protein. The table shows some 90,000 distinct CDR3 sequences, with under 55% occurring only once. Sequencing input: blood. These receptors came from a male donor with severe acne vulgaris. Each CDR3 is given with its conserved first and last residue. The D gene is left open where the match is weak. Clone size appears in some rows only: once, few, many, or a class for an expanded clone.

j_call v_call clone_size d_call cdr3_aa cdr3_nt
TRBJ2-7 TRBV3-1 many . CASSQKVSIVGEQYF TGTGCCAGCAGCCAGAAGGTCAGCATTGTAGGGGAGCAGTACTTC
TRBJ2-7 TRBV10-2 . . CASSDSPNYEQYF TGCGCCAGCAGTGACAGCCCTAACTACGAGCAGTACTTC
TRBJ1-2 TRBV20-1 many . CSAGYGNYGYTF TGCAGTGCTGGTTACGGAAACTATGGCTACACCTTC
TRBJ2-1 TRBV5-5 many . CASSLREEYNEQFF TGTGCCAGCAGCTTACGGGAAGAGTACAATGAGCAGTTCTTC
TRBJ2-4 TRBV7-3 . TRBD1 CASSENPGTGAKNIQYF TGTGCCAGCAGCGAAAATCCCGGGACAGGGGCCAAAAACATTCAGTACTTC
TRBJ2-7 TRBV19 . . CASSQTHSNQPQQYF TGTGCCAGTAGTCAGACACATAGCAATCAGCCCCAGCAGTACTTC
TRBJ1-1 TRBV20-1 many . CSASPHGRGPTEAFF TGCAGTGCTAGCCCTCACGGCAGAGGGCCCACTGAAGCTTTCTTT
TRBJ2-5 TRBV2 . TRBD1 CASSSLSGTGGGETQYF TGTGCCAGCAGTTCCCTTAGCGGGACAGGGGGCGGGGAGACCCAGTACTTC
TRBJ1-1 TRBV12-3/TRBV12-4 . . CASSSQQLDSEAFF TGTGCCAGCAGTTCTCAGCAACTGGACTCTGAAGCTTTCTTT
TRBJ2-2 TRBV19 many . CASSLGGSTGELFF TGTGCCAGTAGTTTGGGGGGATCCACCGGGGAGCTGTTTTTT
TRBJ1-6 TRBV13 . TRBD1 CASSLGLNRGGSPLHF TGTGCCAGCAGCTTAGGCCTCAACAGGGGAGGTTCACCCCTCCACTTT